This is a list of T cell receptor beta chains from one sample in a study of radiotherapy plus CTLA-4 blockade in lung cancer. The data were produced by immunoSEQ multiplex PCR, yet TCRdb's version contains in-frame clones alone and is incomplete. Among roughly 50,000 clones listed, about 81% were seen once. The sample consisted of peripheral blood, taken from a patient treated with radiotherapy plus ipilimumab. These TCRs come from a human donor with non-small cell lung cancer who had stable disease on radiotherapy plus ipilimumab. CDR3s include the opening cysteine and the closing phenylalanine or tryptophan. A D gene is named only where the DNA matches it firmly. Clone size is given for some rows only: seen once, a few or many times, or a class if the clone is expanded.

TRBV27	TRBJ1-1	once	NA	CASSLNLAVSMNTEAFF	TGTGCCAGCAGTTTAAACCTCGCGGTCTCAATGAACACTGAAGCTTTCTTT
TRBV13	TRBJ1-1	NA	NA	CASSLGAVNTEAFF	TGTGCCAGCAGCTTAGGGGCGGTGAACACTGAAGCTTTCTTT
TRBV2	TRBJ2-7	NA	NA	CASSGSVAGTLNEQYF	TGTGCCAGCAGTGGATCAGTTGCCGGGACACTGAACGAGCAGTACTTC
TRBV5-1	TRBJ2-7	NA	TRBD1	CASSSGQGADEQYF	TGCGCCAGCAGCTCCGGACAGGGGGCTGACGAGCAGTACTTC
TRBV6-1	TRBJ1-6	few	TRBD1	CASRVSGQPNSPLHF	TGTGCCAGCAGGGTTTCGGGACAGCCTAATTCACCCCTCCACTTT
TRBV2	TRBJ1-6	NA	NA	CAIQGLPNSPLHF	TGTGCCATACAGGGCCTCCCTAATTCACCCCTCCACTTT
TRBV5-6	TRBJ2-7	NA	TRBD1	CASSFGTGLSYEQYF	TGTGCCAGCAGCTTCGGGACAGGGTTGTCCTACGAGCAGTACTTC
TRBV7-9	TRBJ2-5	NA	NA	CASSSPLETQYF	TGTGCCAGCAGCTCCCCCCTAGAGACCCAGTACTTC
TRBV28	TRBJ1-4	NA	NA	CATYRATNEKLFF	TGTGCCACCTACAGGGCAACTAATGAAAAACTGTTTTTT
TRBV7-9	TRBJ2-3	NA	NA	CASSLRSDTQYF	TGTGCCAGCAGCCTGCGGTCGGATACGCAGTATTTT
TRBV4-1	TRBJ2-1	NA	TRBD2	CASSETSGRSNEQFF	TGCGCCAGCAGCGAGACTAGCGGGAGGAGTAATGAGCAGTTCTTC
TRBV28	TRBJ1-2	once	NA	CASSSDRQDLNYGYTF	TGTGCCAGCAGTTCAGATCGACAGGACCTTAACTATGGCTACACCTTC
TRBV11-3	TRBJ2-1	NA	NA	CASSLAEGNEQFF	TGTGCCAGCAGCTTAGCTGAGGGCAATGAGCAGTTCTTC
TRBV6-5	TRBJ2-2	NA	TRBD1	CASSYRQGSTGELFF	TGTGCCAGCAGTTACCGACAGGGGAGCACCGGGGAGCTGTTTTTT
TRBV7-8	TRBJ2-7	once	TRBD2	CASSFLAGVSSYEQYF	TGTGCCAGCAGCTTTCTAGCGGGTGTCTCCTCCTACGAGCAGTACTTC
TRBV5-4	TRBJ2-3	NA	NA	CASSFSSGYSSTDTQYF	TGTGCCAGCAGCTTCAGTAGCGGTTACTCTAGCACAGATACGCAGTATTTT
TRBV21-1	TRBJ2-2	NA	NA	CASSTGRAPHPSTGELFF	TGTGCCAGCAGCACCGGCAGGGCCCCGCACCCGAGCACCGGGGAGCTGTTTTTT
TRBV21-1	TRBJ2-7	NA	NA	CASTKYYGDPGLAMDEQYF	TGTGCCAGCACCAAGTATTATGGGGATCCGGGACTAGCCATGGACGAGCAGTACTTC
TRBV9	TRBJ2-1	once	NA	CASSSGEGRPGNEQFF	TGTGCCAGCAGCTCGGGAGAGGGCCGGCCGGGCAATGAGCAGTTCTTC
TRBV9	TRBJ2-3	NA	TRBD1	CASSVEGQPTDTQYF	TGTGCCAGCAGCGTAGAGGGACAGCCCACAGATACGCAGTATTTT
TRBV7-6	TRBJ2-3	few	TRBD1	CASSFSRDRGQWTDTQYF	TGTGCCAGCAGCTTTAGCCGGGACAGGGGGCAGTGGACAGATACGCAGTATTTT